This T cell receptor beta chain was sequenced during a study of naive and memory T cell subsets. This clonotype was observed at least ten times. One end of the junction does not line up with germline, which may come from a read error. Two oligonucleotides, mixed equimolar, formed the beta constant-region primer covering TRBC1 and TRBC2. Ligated cDNA was amplified by four rounds of PCR with nested alpha and beta constant-region primers and SP2. TCRdb re-derived calls from the UMI-ligation and nested PCR reads in MiXCR, one entry per CDR3 protein. In the table there are approximately 20,000 distinct CDR3 sequences, around 10% of which are singletons. In germline, CDR1 is MNHEY, CDR2 SMNVEV (reference sequence). There are 13 residues in the CDR3.

This sequence was found in a human donor in good health. The gene calls are TRBV27 and TRBJ2-7; no firm D call. Sequenced input: central memory CD8+ T cells from blood. The CDR3 DNA follows: TGTGCCAGCAGTTTATGGCCCTCCAACGAGCAGTACTTC. Its translation is CASSLWPSNEQYF.